This T cell receptor (beta chain) is from a study of cytomegalovirus exposure and HLA in healthy donors. The CDR3 is made up of 14 amino acids. V lost 3 bases and J lost 1, with 10 bases in between. Germline CDR1 reads SGHRS; CDR2 reads YFSETQ. Primers for the PCR totalled 60 Vbeta and 13 Jbeta. The protocol was immunoSEQ multiplex PCR, while the TCRdb copy is restricted to in-frame clones and leaves out a portion. This table holds roughly 120,000 clones, around 78% found once. This receptor was identified in a woman in her twenties or thirties in good health and CMV-seronegative. The source material was PBMCs. The chain carries TRBV5-1 and TRBJ2-5; D is ambiguous. The DNA for the CDR3 is TGCGCCAGCAGCTGGCTCGCTGTCCAAGAGACCCAGTACTTC. This sequence encodes CASSWLAVQETQYF.